This entry describes one T cell receptor beta chain. What it binds is unknown. The data derive from a study of beta chain features in type 1 diabetes. Whole-study findings and limits: In every one of the four CD4+ subsets, TCRB CDR3s were moderately but significantly shorter in Type 1 diabetes patients. Cells carrying high TCR expression could end up over-represented when cDNA is sequenced. Any HLA-type effect on TCRB rearrangement remained unresolved here. More deletions and fewer insertions at VDJ junctions were seen in type 1 diabetes patients.

Of the isolated RNA, all was reverse transcribed, and so the sequenced material was expressed TCRB transcripts. Method: immunoSEQ multiplex PCR; TCRdb's copy keeps in-frame clones and lacks some. The repertoire holds 500,000 to 650,000 clones, with 9.5% to 15% as singletons. Germline CDR1 MDHEN, CDR2 SYDVKM. The J segment lost 5 bases and the V segment lost 5 bases, leaving 5 bases of the junction unmatched. The CDR3 is 13 residues long. Specimen: naive CD4+ T cells from blood. This clonotype was obtained from a young man with type 1 diabetes. The chain carries TRBV28 and TRBJ2-5; TRBD1 matches 7 bases. The CDR3 sequence: CASSPTGVETQYF. DNA of the CDR3: TGTGCCAGCAGTCCTACAGGGGTGGAGACCCAGTACTTC.